This T cell receptor beta chain was captured in a study of radiation and T cells in renal cell carcinoma. Study conclusions and caveats: Baseline intratumoral clonotype presence is unknown without pretreatment biopsies.

The time point: blood 4 weeks post-SBRT, at nephrectomy. The treatment was: 15 Gy SBRT to primary tumor, nephrectomy 4 weeks later. Nephrectomy followed 15 Gy stereotactic body radiation by 4 weeks. Clear cell pathology was present in this patient's renal cell carcinoma. The CDR3 is made up of 16 amino acids. Germline CDR1 reads MNHNY; CDR2 reads SVGAGI (reference sequence). Trimming left V 6 bases short and J 6 bases short, with 23 bases between. Measured with immunoSEQ multiplex PCR; TCRdb has only the in-frame clones, and not every one. The sample includes 130,000 to 150,000 clones, 80% to 90% of them seen just once. As regards this clone: Its specificity is not known.

The input for sequencing was blood, taken from a patient whose treatment included radiotherapy and nephrectomy. The chain joins TRBV6-6 to TRBJ2-5; D is perhaps TRBD2 (5 bases). The receptor comes from a woman aged 50 to 60 with renal cell carcinoma. This CDR3 is CASRHPPGSGEQTQYF. CDR3 nucleotides: TGTGCCAGCAGACACCCCCCTGGATCCGGGGAACAGACCCAGTACTTC.